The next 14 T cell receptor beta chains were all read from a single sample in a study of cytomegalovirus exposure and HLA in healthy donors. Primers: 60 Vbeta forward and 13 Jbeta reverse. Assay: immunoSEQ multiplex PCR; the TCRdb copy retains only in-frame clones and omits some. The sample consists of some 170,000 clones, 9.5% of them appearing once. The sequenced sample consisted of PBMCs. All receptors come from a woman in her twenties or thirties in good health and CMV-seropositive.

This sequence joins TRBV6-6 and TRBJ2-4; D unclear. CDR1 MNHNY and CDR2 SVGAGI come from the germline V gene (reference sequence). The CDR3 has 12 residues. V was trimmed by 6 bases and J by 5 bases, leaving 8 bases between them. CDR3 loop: CASSLLENIQYF. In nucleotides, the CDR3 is TGTGCCAGCAGCCTACTTGAAAACATTCAGTACTTC.

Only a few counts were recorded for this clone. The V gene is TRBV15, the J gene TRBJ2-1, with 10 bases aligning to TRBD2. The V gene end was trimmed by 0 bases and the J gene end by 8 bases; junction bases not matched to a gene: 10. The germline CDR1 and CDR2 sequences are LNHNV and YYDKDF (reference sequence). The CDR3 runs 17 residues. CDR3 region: CATSREGIAGGGDEQFF. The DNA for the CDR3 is TGTGCCACCAGCAGAGAGGGGATAGCGGGAGGAGGGGATGAGCAGTTCTTC. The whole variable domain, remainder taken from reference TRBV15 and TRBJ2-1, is DAMVIQNPRYQVTQFGKPVTLSCSQTLNHNVMYWYQQKSSQAPKLLFHYYDKDFNNEADTPDNFQSRRPNTSFCFLDIRSPGLGDTAMYLCATSREGIAGGGDEQFFGPGTRLTVL.

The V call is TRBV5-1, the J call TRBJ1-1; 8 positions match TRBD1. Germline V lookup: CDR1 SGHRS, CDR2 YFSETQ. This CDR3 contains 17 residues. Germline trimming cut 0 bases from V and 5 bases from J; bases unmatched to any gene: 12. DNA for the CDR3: TGCGCCAGCAGCTTGGATACCTTTGGACAGGGAGGGACTGAAGCTTTCTTT. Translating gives CASSLDTFGQGGTEAFF.

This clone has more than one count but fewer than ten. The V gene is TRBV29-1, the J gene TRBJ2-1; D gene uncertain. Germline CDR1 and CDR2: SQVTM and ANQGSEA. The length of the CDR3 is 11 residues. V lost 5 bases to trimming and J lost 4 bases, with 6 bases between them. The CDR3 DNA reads TGCAGCGTTCCAGAATACAATGAGCAGTTCTTC. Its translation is CSVPEYNEQFF.

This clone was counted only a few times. The CDR3 DNA is TGTGCCAGCAGCTCACGGACTAGCGGGAGGGAGACGCAGTATTTT. Protein: CASSSRTSGRETQYF. The chain couples TRBV7-9 to TRBJ2-3, with TRBD2 identical over 15 bases. Per germline, CDR1 SEHNR and CDR2 FQNEAQ (reference sequence). The trim removed 4 bases at V and 9 bases at J, leaving 5 bases unmatched. This CDR3 has 15 amino acids.

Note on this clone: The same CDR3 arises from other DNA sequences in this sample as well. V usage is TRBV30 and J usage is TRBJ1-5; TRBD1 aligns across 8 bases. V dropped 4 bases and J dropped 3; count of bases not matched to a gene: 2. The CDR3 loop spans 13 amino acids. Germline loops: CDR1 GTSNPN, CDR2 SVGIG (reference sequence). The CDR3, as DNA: TGTGCCTGGACAGGGGGCTCCAATCAGCCCCAGCATTTT. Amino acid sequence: CAWTGGSNQPQHF. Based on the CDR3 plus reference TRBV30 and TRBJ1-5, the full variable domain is SQTIHQWPATLVQPVGSPLSLECTVEGTSNPNLYWYRQAAGRGLQLLFYSVGIGQISSEVPQNLSASRPQDRQFILSSKKLLLSDSGFYLCAWTGGSNQPQHFGDGTRLSIL.

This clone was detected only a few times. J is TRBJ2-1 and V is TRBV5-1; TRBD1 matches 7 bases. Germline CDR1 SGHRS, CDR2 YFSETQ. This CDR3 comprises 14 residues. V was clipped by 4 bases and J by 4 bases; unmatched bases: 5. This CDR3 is CASSTGQEYNEQFF. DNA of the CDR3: TGCGCCAGCAGCACCGGACAGGAGTACAATGAGCAGTTCTTC.

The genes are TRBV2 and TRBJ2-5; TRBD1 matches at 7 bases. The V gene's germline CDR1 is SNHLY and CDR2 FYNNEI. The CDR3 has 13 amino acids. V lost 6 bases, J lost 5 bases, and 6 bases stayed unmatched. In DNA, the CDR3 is TGTGCCAGCAGAGATACAGGGGTTGAGACCCAGTACTTC. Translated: CASRDTGVETQYF.

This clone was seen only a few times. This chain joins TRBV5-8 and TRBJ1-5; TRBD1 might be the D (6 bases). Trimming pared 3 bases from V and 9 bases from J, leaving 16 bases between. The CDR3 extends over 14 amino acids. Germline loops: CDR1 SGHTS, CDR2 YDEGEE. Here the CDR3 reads CASSSLQGLGPQHF. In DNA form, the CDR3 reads TGTGCCAGCAGCTCACTTCAGGGGTTGGGGCCCCAGCATTTT.

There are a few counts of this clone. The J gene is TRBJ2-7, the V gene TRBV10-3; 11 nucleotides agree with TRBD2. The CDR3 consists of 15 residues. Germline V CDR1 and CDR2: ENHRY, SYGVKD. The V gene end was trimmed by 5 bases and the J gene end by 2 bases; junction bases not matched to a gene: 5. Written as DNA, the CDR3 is TGTGCCATCAGTCCCATAGCGGGAGGGGCCTACGAGCAGTACTTC. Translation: CAISPIAGGAYEQYF.

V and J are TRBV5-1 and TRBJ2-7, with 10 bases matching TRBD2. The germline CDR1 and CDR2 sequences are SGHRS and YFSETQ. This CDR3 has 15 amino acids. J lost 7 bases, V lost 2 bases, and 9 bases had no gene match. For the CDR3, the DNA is TGCGCCAGCAGCTTCGGGTCTAGCGGGAGAGGTGAGCAGTACTTC. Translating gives CASSFGSSGRGEQYF.

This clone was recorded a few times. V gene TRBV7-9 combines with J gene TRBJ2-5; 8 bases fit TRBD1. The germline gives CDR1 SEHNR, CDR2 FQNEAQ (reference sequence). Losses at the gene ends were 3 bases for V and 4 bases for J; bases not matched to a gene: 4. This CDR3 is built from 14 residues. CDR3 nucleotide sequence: TGTGCCAGCAGCTTGAGAGGACAGGGAGAGACCCAGTACTTC. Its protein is CASSLRGQGETQYF.

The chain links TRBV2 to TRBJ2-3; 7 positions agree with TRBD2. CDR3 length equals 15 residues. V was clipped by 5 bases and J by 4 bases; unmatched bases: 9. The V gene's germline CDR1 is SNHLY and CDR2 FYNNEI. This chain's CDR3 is CASSPREDPPDTQYF. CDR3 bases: TGTGCCAGCAGTCCCCGGGAGGACCCCCCAGATACGCAGTATTTT.

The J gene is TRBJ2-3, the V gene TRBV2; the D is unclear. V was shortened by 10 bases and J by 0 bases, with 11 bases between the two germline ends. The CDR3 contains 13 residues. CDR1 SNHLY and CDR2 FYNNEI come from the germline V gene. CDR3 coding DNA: TGTGCCAACAGACCCGGGAGCACAGATACGCAGTATTTT. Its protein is CANRPGSTDTQYF.